The entry below gives a single T cell receptor beta chain sequence along with its context. Its antigen is unknown. Base-call qualities are not available, and no considerably larger clone is one nucleotide away. TCRbeta CDR3 regions were amplified from genomic DNA by means of the immunoSEQ Assay, a bias-controlled multiplex PCR. Per the original workflow: The number of nucleated cells in each sample was estimated from the amplification of reference gene primers within the assay. Sequence reads were collapsed and filtered to measure the absolute abundance of every unique TCRbeta CDR3 rearrangement. For each sample, productive Simpson clonality was calculated as the square root of Simpson's diversity index across productive rearrangements. The immuneACCESS repertoire file appears here via TCRdb, limited to in-frame rearrangements. These files lack a portion of the clones; in checked studies, under half of the deficit traces to unresolved V genes, and the cause of the others is not known. The V and J calls and the clone size are those of that table, but D and trimming were determined from the DNA. This sample has under 110,000 clones in its table, and around 85% of those were observed once. The leading ten clones occupy 1.5% to 2% of the sample.

The data are from a study of blood T cell repertoires in COVID-19 (dated by TCRdb to between 2020 and 2021). Looking at the study overall: The collaborator samples originated in the United States, Italy and Spain and spanned the acute and convalescent phases of COVID-19. The material from the prospective study consisted of cDNA or gDNA derived from T cells, B-cell-depleted T cells, or PBMCs. Subjects who had been exposed to COVID-19, were actively infected with it, or had recovered from it provided the deeply sampled blood TCRbeta repertoires that made up the dataset. The repertoires were released in a freely available public database intended as a resource for research on the immune response to SARS-CoV-2. The samples were drawn from the first 160 participants of the ongoing ImmuneRACE study and from 1,200 or so subjects provided by 6 global collaborators. Sample metadata almost always included a de-identified subject ID, COVID-19 status, age in years and sex. Where available, HLA class I and class II types were obtained from metadata supplied by the sample provider rather than from assay-based typing. Here is what the overall study found, with its caveats: Clinical and demographic metadata were provided uncurated, with the amount varying by source and participant.

The collaborating institutions used their own protocols to collect whole blood in K2EDTA tubes. For TCRbeta analysis, collaborator samples were shipped as frozen whole blood, as isolated PBMCs, or as DNA extracted from either sample type. Deletion took 7 bases off V and 2 bases off J, with a span of 6 bases between the germline ends. There are 12 amino acids in the CDR3, from cysteine to phenylalanine inclusive. Only the CDR3 portion is preserved as DNA: 36 bases, with reading frame beginning at the first base. As encoded in the germline V gene (reference sequence), CDR1 is GTSNPN while CDR2 is SVGIG.

The sequence joins TRBV30 to TRBJ2-6, with the D gene too uncertain to name. The source material was peripheral blood. The origin of this receptor is a woman in her 70s with active or convalescent COVID-19. The nucleotides read TGTGCCTCCCCTACTGGGGCCAACGTCCTGACTTTC. This encodes CASPTGANVLTF. Extended through the reference TRBV30 and TRBJ2-6 proteins, this CDR3 yields the full variable domain: SQTIHQWPATLVQPVGSPLSLECTVEGTSNPNLYWYRQAAGRGLQLLFYSVGIGQISSEVPQNLSASRPQDRQFILSSKKLLLSDSGFYLCASPTGANVLTFGAGSRLTVL.